The T cell receptor (beta chain) under discussion was sequenced for a study of T cells after yellow fever vaccination. General study results and limits: Only a small proportion of the clonotypes turned up in both the CD4 and the CD8 compartments, likely arising from convergent recombination. Most primary-vaccination clones recurred post-booster (approximately 95% CD4, roughly 90% CD8).

Conversion of TCR transcripts into cDNA relied on 5'RACE template switching, which added a universal primer site and UMIs. TCRdb processed the 5' RACE reads anew with MiXCR; each CDR3 protein has one entry. The profile shows about 29,000 distinct CDR3 sequences, less than 5.5% of them singletons. This clonotype was observed at least ten times. Its antigen is still unknown. The TCR comes from a man younger than 45 who received the YFV17D yellow fever vaccine. This specimen consisted of CD8+ T cells sorted from PBMCs, obtained 10 days after the yellow fever booster vaccination.

CDR3 residues: CASSSRLAGTETQYF. In DNA form, the CDR3 reads TGTGCCAGCAGCTCCCGACTAGCGGGAACGGAGACCCAGTACTTC. The genes are TRBV7-8 and TRBJ2-5, with 11 positions matching TRBD2. After removal of 4 bases from V and 5 bases from J, the junction contained 6 bases not matched to a gene. The CDR3 extends over 15 amino acids. Looked up from germline, CDR1 is SGHVS and CDR2 is FQNEAQ.